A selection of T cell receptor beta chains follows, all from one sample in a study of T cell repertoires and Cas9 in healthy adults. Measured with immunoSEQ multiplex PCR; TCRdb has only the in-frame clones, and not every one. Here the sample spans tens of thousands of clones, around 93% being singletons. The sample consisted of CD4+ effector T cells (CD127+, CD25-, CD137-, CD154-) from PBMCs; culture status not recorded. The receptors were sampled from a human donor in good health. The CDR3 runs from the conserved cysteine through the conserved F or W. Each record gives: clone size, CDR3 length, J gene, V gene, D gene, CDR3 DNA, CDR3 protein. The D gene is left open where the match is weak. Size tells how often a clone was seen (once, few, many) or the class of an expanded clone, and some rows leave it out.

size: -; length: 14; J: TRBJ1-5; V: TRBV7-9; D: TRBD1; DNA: TGTGCCAGCAGCTCCGGGACAGGCAATCAGCCCCAGCATTTT; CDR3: CASSSGTGNQPQHF
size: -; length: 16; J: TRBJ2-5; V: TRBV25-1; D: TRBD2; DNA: TGTGCCAGCAGTGAATCCGGGACGGGAGGTCGGGAGACCCAGTACTTC; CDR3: CASSESGTGGRETQYF
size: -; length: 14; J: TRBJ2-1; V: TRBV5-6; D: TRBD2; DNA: TGTGCCAGCGCCCCGGGACTAGCAAACCGTGAGCAGTTCTTC; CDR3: CASAPGLANREQFF
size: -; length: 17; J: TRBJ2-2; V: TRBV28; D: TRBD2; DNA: TGTGCCAGCAGTTTATGGGGACGCGGGAGGGCCCCCGGGGAGCTGTTTTTT; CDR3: CASSLWGRGRAPGELFF
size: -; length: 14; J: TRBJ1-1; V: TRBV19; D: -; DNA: TGTGCCAGTAGAAGAGCCGGGGGCCTACTTGAAGCTTTCTTT; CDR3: CASRRAGGLLEAFF
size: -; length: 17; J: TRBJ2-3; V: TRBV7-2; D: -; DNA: TGTGCCAGCAGCTTAGTTGGGGTATCTTATAGGGCAGATACGCAGTATTTT; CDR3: CASSLVGVSYRADTQYF
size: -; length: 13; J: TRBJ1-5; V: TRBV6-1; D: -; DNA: TGTGCCAGCACCGATCCGACAAACCAGCCCCAGCATTTT; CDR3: CASTDPTNQPQHF
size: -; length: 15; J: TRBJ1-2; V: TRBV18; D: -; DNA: TGTGCCAGCTCACCACTTACTGTTAGTAACTATGGCTACACCTTC; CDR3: CASSPLTVSNYGYTF
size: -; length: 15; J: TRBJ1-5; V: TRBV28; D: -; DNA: TGTGCCAGCACGGCCCTAAGAGGAAGCAATCAGCCCCAGCATTTT; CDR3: CASTALRGSNQPQHF
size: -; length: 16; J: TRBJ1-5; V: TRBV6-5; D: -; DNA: TGTGCCAGCAGTTACGCCGCGGACAGATCAGTAGGGCCCCAGCATTTT; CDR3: CASSYAADRSVGPQHF
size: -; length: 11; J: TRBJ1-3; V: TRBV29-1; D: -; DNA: TGCAGCGTAGGACAGGGAAACACCATATATTTT; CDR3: CSVGQGNTIYF
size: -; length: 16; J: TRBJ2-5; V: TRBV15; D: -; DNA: TGTGCCACCAGCAGAGATGTTCGGCGACGTCAAGAGACCCAGTACTTC; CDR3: CATSRDVRRRQETQYF
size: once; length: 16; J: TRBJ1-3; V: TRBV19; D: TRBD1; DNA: TGTGCCAGTAGTGACCCCGGGACAGTCTCTGGAAACACCATATATTTT; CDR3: CASSDPGTVSGNTIYF
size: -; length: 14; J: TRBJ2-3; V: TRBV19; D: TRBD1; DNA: TGTGCCAGTTCCGGGACAGGGGGCTATGATACGCAGTATTTT; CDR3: CASSGTGGYDTQYF
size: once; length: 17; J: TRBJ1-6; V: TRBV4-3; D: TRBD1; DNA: TGCGCCAGCAGCCAAGGAGGCCCCGGGACAGGGTACTCACCCCTCCACTTT; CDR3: CASSQGGPGTGYSPLHF
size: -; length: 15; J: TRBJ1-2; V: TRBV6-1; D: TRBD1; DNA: TGTGCCAGCAATAGACAGGGGGGGGTGAGCTATGGCTACACCTTC; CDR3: CASNRQGGVSYGYTF
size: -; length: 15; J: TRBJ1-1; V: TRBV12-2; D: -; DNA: TGTGCAAGTCGCTTAAGGACAGATCCGGACACTGAAGCTTTCTTT; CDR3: CASRLRTDPDTEAFF
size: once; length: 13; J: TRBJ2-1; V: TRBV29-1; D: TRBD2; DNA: TGCAGCGGAGGACTAGCGGGAGTGGGTGAGCAGTTCTTC; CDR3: CSGGLAGVGEQFF
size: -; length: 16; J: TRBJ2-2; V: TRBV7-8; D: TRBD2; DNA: TGTGCCAGCAGCAGCTCCGGGACTAGGAACACCGGGGAGCTGTTTTTT; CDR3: CASSSSGTRNTGELFF
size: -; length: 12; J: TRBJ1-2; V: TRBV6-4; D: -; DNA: TGTGCCAGCAGTGACTCTCGCCATGGCTACACCTTC; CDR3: CASSDSRHGYTF
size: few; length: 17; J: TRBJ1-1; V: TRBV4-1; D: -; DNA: TGCGCCAGCAGCCAAGGGTCTTGGATAGAGCAAAACACTGAAGCTTTCTTT; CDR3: CASSQGSWIEQNTEAFF
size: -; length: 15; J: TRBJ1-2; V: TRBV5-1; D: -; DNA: TGCGCCAGCACCACTCTTAGCGACCCGTCGGGAGGCTACACCTTC; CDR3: CASTTLSDPSGGYTF
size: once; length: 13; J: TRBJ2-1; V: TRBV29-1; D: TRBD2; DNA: TGCAGCGTTTCGACTAGCGGGAGCGATGAGCAGTTCTTC; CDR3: CSVSTSGSDEQFF
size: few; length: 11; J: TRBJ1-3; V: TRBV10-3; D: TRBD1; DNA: TGTGCCGCGACAGGGCAACACACCATATATTTT; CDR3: CAATGQHTIYF
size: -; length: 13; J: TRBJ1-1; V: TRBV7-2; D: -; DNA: TGTGCCAGCAGCTTAAAGAGGGACCTTGAAGCTTTCTTT; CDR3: CASSLKRDLEAFF
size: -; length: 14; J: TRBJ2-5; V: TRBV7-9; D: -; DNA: TGTGCCAGCAGCGTCGAAGAAACCTGGAAGACCCAGTACTTC; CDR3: CASSVEETWKTQYF
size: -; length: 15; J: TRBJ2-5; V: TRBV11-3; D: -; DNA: TGTGCCAGCAGCCCCCCGCCGGGCACACAAGAGACCCAGTACTTC; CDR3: CASSPPPGTQETQYF
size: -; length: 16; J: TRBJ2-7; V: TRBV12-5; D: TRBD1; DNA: TGTGCTAGTGGTTTGTTAGGGGGCGGAATTACCTACGAGCAGTACTTC; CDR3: CASGLLGGGITYEQYF
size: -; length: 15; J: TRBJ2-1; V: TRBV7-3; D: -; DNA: TGTGCCAGCAGCCCCCGGGGGACTTACAGTGATGAGCAGTTCTTC; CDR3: CASSPRGTYSDEQFF
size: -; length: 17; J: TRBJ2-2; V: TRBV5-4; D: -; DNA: TGTGCCAGCAGCCCGGTGGGACAGCGGGAGATAAACGGGGAGCTGTTTTTT; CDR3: CASSPVGQREINGELFF
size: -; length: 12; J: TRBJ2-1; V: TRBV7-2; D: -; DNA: TGTGCCAGCAGCTTTGGGGGGAGAGAGCAGTTCTTC; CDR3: CASSFGGREQFF
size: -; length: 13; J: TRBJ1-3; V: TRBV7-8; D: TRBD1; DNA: TGTGCCAGCAGCCAACAGGGGGGGAACACCATATATTTT; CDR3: CASSQQGGNTIYF
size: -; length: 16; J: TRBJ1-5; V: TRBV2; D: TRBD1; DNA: TGTGCCAGCAGTGCTACCAGGGGGGGGTACGACCAGCCCCAGCATTTT; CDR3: CASSATRGGYDQPQHF
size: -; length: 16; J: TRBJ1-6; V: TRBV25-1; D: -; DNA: TGTGCCAGCAGTGAGGGAAAGACCTCCTATAATTCACCCCTCCACTTT; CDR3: CASSEGKTSYNSPLHF
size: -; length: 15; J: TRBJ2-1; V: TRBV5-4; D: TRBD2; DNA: TGTGCCAGCAGATTGGCGGGAGTGAACTACAATGAGCAGTTCTTC; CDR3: CASRLAGVNYNEQFF
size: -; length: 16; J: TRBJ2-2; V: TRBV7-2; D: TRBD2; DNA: TGTGCCAGCAGCCCAGGCGGGAGAGGGGACACCGGGGAGCTGTTTTTT; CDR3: CASSPGGRGDTGELFF